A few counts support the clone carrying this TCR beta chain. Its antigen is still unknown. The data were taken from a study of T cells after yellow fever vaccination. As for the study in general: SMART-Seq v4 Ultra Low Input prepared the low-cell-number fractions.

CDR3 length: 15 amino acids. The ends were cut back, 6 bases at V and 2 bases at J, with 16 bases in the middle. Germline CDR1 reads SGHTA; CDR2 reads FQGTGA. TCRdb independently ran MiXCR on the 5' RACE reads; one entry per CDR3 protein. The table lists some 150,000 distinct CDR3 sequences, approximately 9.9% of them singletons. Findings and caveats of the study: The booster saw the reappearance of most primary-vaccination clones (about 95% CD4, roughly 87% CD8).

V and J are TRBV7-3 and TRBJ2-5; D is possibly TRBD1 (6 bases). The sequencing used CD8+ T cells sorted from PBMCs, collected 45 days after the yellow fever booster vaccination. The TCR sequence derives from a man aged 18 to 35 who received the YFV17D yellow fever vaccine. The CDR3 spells CASSPNEGQQETQYF. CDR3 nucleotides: TGTGCCAGCAGTCCCAATGAGGGACAACAAGAGACCCAGTACTTC.